This is a list of T cell receptor beta chains from one sample in a study of neurological immune-mediated disorders. Via MiXCR, TCRdb re-called the 5' RACE reads, giving one row per CDR3 protein. The sample has 59,000 or so distinct CDR3 sequences, about 12% seen once. Sequenced: PBMCs. These receptor sequences come from a woman aged 55 to 70 with HTLV-1-associated myelopathy (HAM/TSP). CDR3s include the opening cysteine and the closing phenylalanine or tryptophan. Each record gives: D gene, V gene, clone size, J gene, CDR3 protein, CDR3 DNA. D genes are given only for firm matches. Clone size appears in some rows only: once, few, many, or a class for an expanded clone.

TRBD2,TRBV5-1,many,TRBJ2-7,CASSSTSGAPHEQYF,TGCGCCAGCAGCTCGACTAGCGGGGCTCCCCACGAGCAGTACTTC
TRBD2,TRBV6-1,NA,TRBJ2-1,CASRGGLAGGRSSLYNEQFF,TGTGCCAGCAGGGGGGGACTAGCGGGAGGGAGGTCCTCTCTTTACAATGAGCAGTTCTTC
NA,TRBV5-1,many,TRBJ2-5,CASSTGSGLQETQYF,TGCGCCAGCAGCACCGGGTCAGGGCTGCAGGAGACCCAGTACTTC
TRBD2,TRBV11-2,many,TRBJ2-7,CASSSPGSGSLYEQYF,TGTGCCAGCAGCTCCCCTGGGAGCGGGAGTTTATACGAGCAGTACTTC
NA,TRBV5-6,many,TRBJ2-3,CASSLPGIATDTQYF,TGTGCCAGCAGCTTACCGGGGATCGCCACAGATACGCAGTATTTT
TRBD2,TRBV7-3,many,TRBJ2-1,CASSHSGGYNEQFF,TGTGCCAGCAGCCATAGCGGGGGTTACAATGAGCAGTTCTTC
TRBD2,TRBV29-1,many,TRBJ2-1,CSVEGSGRVPYNEQFF,TGCAGCGTTGAGGGTAGCGGGAGGGTTCCCTACAATGAGCAGTTCTTC
NA,TRBV20-1,many,TRBJ2-1,CSAPQTQAYNEQFF,TGCAGTGCCCCCCAGACCCAGGCCTACAATGAGCAGTTCTTC
TRBD2,TRBV5-1,many,TRBJ2-5,CASHRGGVEETQYF,TGCGCCAGTCACCGGGGGGGGGTTGAAGAGACCCAGTACTTC
NA,TRBV6-1,many,TRBJ2-5,CASSERGRRGETQYF,TGTGCCAGCAGTGAACGGGGGAGGCGAGGAGAGACCCAGTACTTC
NA,TRBV12-3/TRBV12-4,many,TRBJ2-7,CASSLGRQSHEQYF,TGTGCCAGCAGTTTAGGTCGGCAGTCCCACGAGCAGTACTTC
TRBD1,TRBV5-6,few,TRBJ2-3,CASSAQTGGLADTQYF,TGTGCCAGCAGCGCGCAAACAGGGGGCTTGGCAGATACGCAGTATTTT
TRBD2,TRBV7-2,many,TRBJ2-5,CASSLEGTNQETQYF,TGTGCCAGCAGCTTAGAGGGGACTAACCAAGAGACCCAGTACTTC
NA,TRBV5-1,many,TRBJ2-1,CASSLGYQQFF,TGCGCCAGCAGCTTGGGCTATCAGCAGTTCTTC
TRBD2,TRBV20-1,many,TRBJ2-3,CSASSPLAGGPDTQYF,TGCAGTGCTAGCTCACCTCTAGCGGGAGGGCCAGATACGCAGTATTTT
TRBD2,TRBV20-1,many,TRBJ2-2,CSALGLARNTGELFF,TGCAGTGCTCTCGGACTAGCGCGCAACACCGGGGAGCTGTTTTTT
TRBD1,TRBV6-5,many,TRBJ1-2,CASTQGALDYGYTF,TGTGCCAGCACCCAGGGGGCTCTGGACTATGGCTACACCTTC
NA,TRBV6-1,many,TRBJ1-5,CASSDQSNQPQHF,TGTGCCAGCAGTGATCAGAGCAATCAGCCCCAGCATTTT
NA,TRBV12-3/TRBV12-4,many,TRBJ2-7,CASRLQGYEQYF,TGTGCCAGCCGACTACAGGGCTACGAGCAGTACTTC
NA,TRBV4-2,many,TRBJ2-7,CASSHLIDRTPYEQYF,TGTGCCAGCAGCCATCTGATTGACAGGACCCCATACGAGCAGTACTTC
TRBD1,TRBV28,many,TRBJ2-7,CASKGVLDRGPPHSYEQYF,TGTGCCAGCAAGGGGGTGCTGGACAGGGGGCCCCCTCACTCCTACGAGCAGTACTTC
NA,TRBV7-3,many,TRBJ2-3,CASSLQAGNTDTQYF,TGTGCCAGCAGCTTACAGGCGGGAAACACAGATACGCAGTATTTT
NA,TRBV29-1,many,TRBJ1-2,CSVEQGGGARGYTF,TGCAGCGTTGAACAAGGGGGGGGCGCTCGGGGCTACACCTTC
NA,TRBV12-3/TRBV12-4,many,TRBJ2-3,CASRGAGAYINYTDTQYF,TGTGCCAGCCGGGGGGCAGGGGCCTATATCAACTACACAGATACGCAGTATTTT